This TCR beta chain was documented in a study of tumor-infiltrating lymphocytes in primary liver carcinoma. Of note for this clonotype: One base away lies a much larger clone, so this may be a sequencing read error.

Making TCR beta cDNA involved approximately 520 ng total RNA and a constant-region primer. What produced the TCR beta libraries was three nested multiplex PCR rounds using slightly modified ARM-PCR. The first two PCR rounds used TRBV1-TRBV30 primers with a Cbeta primer, 10 cycles each. TCRdb re-called the multiplex PCR reads with MiXCR, one entry per CDR3 protein. The data hold around 80,000 distinct CDR3 sequences, with 55% to 85% observed a single time. Germline values: CDR1 MNHNS, CDR2 SASEGT. This CDR3 has 14 residues. Unsorted bulk tissue (roughly 19-30 mg) underwent RNA and DNA co-extraction. This chain connects TRBV6-1 to TRBJ2-3, with D tentatively TRBD1 (6 bases). The TCR originated in a man aged 40-55 years with primary liver carcinoma and hepatitis B virus infection. The sample was liver tumor tissue from sampling region 1. Subset described: tumor region T1, superior pole. The CDR3 region has the DNA TGTGCCAGCAAGAGTACAGGGAGCATAGATACGCAGTATTTT. This sequence encodes CASKSTGSIDTQYF.